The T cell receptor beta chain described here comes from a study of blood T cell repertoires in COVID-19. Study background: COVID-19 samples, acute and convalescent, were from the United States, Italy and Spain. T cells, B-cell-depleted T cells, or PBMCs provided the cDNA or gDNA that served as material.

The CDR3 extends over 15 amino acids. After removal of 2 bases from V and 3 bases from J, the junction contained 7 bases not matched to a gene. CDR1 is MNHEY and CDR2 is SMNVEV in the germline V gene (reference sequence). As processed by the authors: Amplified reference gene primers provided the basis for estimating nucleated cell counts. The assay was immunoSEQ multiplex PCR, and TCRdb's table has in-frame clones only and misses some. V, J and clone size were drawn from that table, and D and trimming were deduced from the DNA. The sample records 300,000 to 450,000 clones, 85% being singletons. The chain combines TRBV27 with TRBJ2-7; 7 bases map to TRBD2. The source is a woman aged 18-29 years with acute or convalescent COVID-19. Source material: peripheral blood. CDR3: CASSLRASGIYEQYF. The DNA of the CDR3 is TGTGCCAGCAGTTTAAGGGCTAGCGGAATCTACGAGCAGTACTTC.